This TCR beta chain was recovered during a study of blood T cell repertoires in COVID-19. Those enrolled in Seattle joined during active infection and were followed longitudinally afterward. Trimming removed 6 bases from V and 10 bases from J, with 10 bases in between. The CDR3 has 12 residues. Germline-derived CDR1 and CDR2 are KGHSH and LQKENI. Using immunoSEQ multiplex PCR, the repertoire was profiled, and TCRdb retains in-frame clones only, with some absent. The data show over 150,000 clones, almost 85% seen once. Sample: peripheral blood. The TCR comes from a woman aged 80 or over with COVID-19, enrolled during active disease. The rearrangement joins TRBV18 to TRBJ1-6; D is ambiguous. Here the CDR3 DNA reads TGTGCCAGCTCGGGAGAAGGATCACCCCTCCACTTT. It is translated as CASSGEGSPLHF.